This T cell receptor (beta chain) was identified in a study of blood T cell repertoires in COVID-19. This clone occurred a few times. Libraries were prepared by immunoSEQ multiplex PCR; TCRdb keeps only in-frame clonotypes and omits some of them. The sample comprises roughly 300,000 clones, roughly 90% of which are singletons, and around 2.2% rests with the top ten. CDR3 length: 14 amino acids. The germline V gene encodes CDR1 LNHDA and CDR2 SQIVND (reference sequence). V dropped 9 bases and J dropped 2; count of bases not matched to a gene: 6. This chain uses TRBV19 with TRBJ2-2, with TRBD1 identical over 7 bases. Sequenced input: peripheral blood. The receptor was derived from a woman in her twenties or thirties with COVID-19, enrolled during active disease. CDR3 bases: TGTGCCAGCGCGACAGGGTTTAACACCGGGGAGCTGTTTTTT. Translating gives CASATGFNTGELFF.